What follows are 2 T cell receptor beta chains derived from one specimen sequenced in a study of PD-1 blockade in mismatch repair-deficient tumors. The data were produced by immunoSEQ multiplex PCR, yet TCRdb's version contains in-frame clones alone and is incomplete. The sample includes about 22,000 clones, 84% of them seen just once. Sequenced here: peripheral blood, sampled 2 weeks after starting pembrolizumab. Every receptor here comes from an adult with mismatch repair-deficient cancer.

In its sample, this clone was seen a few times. CDR3 sequence (DNA): TGTGCCAGCAGTAATCACTACGAGCAGTACTTC. Residues: CASSNHYEQYF. The V call is TRBV27, the J call TRBJ2-7, with D unclear. The germline V gene has CDR1 MNHEY and CDR2 SMNVEV (reference sequence). V lost 5 bases to trimming and J lost 3 bases, with 5 bases between them. This CDR3 spans 11 amino acids.

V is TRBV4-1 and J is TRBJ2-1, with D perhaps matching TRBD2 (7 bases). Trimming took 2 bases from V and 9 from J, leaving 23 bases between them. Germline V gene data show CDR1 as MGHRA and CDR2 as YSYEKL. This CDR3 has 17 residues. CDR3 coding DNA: TGCGCCAGCAGCCAATACGCCGCGGGAGACTCCAGGGGTGAGCAGTTCTTC. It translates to CASSQYAAGDSRGEQFF.